This is a list of T cell receptor beta chains from one sample in a study of cytomegalovirus exposure and HLA in healthy donors. TCRdb keeps only in-frame clones here, not all; method: immunoSEQ multiplex PCR. The sample carries about 160,000 clones, around 75% recorded once. Sequencing input: PBMCs. The receptors here all came from a woman aged 18-29 years in good health and CMV-seronegative. The CDR3 runs from the conserved cysteine through the conserved F or W. D genes are given only for firm matches. Some rows mark clone size as missing; the rest say once, few, many or name a class of expanded clone.

>TRBJ1-5|TRBD1|NA|TRBV19
TGTGCCAGTAGTCTCCCCCGGGACAGGGGGCGAAGGAGCAATCAGCCCCAGCATTTT
CASSLPRDRGRRSNQPQHF
>TRBJ1-1|NA|NA|TRBV18
TGTGCCAGCTCACCCACCCCCGGACAGACTAACACTGAAGCTTTCTTT
CASSPTPGQTNTEAFF
>TRBJ1-5|NA|NA|TRBV15
TGTGCCACCACAAGGGAGAATCAGCCCCAGCATTTT
CATTRENQPQHF
>TRBJ1-1|NA|NA|TRBV6-1
TGTGCCAGCTACCGGGGAGGTTTGAACACCGAAGCTTTCTTT
CASYRGGLNTEAFF
>TRBJ1-2|TRBD1|NA|TRBV4-1
TGCGCCAGCAGCCAGGGACAGGGTCGGTATGGCTACACCTTC
CASSQGQGRYGYTF
>TRBJ1-2|TRBD1|NA|TRBV7-7
TGTGCCAGCAGCTCCGACAGGGGCTCCTATGGCTACACCTTC
CASSSDRGSYGYTF
>TRBJ2-7|TRBD1|NA|TRBV6-6
TGTGCCAGCTCTCTCAGGGGGCACGAGCAGTACTTC
CASSLRGHEQYF
>TRBJ1-1|NA|NA|TRBV29-1
TGCAGCGTCAGGGCGGTTGGCACTGAAGCTTTCTTT
CSVRAVGTEAFF
>TRBJ2-1|NA|NA|TRBV2
TGTGCCAGCAGGACAGTCTCCTACAATGAGCAGTTCTTC
CASRTVSYNEQFF
>TRBJ2-2|TRBD2|few|TRBV4-1
TGCGCCAGCAGCATCCGGACTAGCCGGAACACCGGGGAGCTGTTTTTT
CASSIRTSRNTGELFF
>TRBJ2-1|TRBD2|NA|TRBV6-6
TGTGCCAGCAGTAATATGCGGGGGAGGAACAATGAGCAGTTCTTC
CASSNMRGRNNEQFF
>TRBJ1-1|NA|NA|TRBV5-5
TGTGCCAGCAGCCTCGGACAGAATGAAGCTTTCTTT
CASSLGQNEAFF
>TRBJ1-4|NA|NA|TRBV6-5
TGTGCCAGCAGTTCACCAGGGCGTTATGAAAAACTGTTTTTT
CASSSPGRYEKLFF
>TRBJ2-7|NA|NA|TRBV5-6
TGTGCCAGCAGCTTTTGGGGGGGGCTTGTCTACGAGCAGTACTTC
CASSFWGGLVYEQYF
>TRBJ2-5|NA|NA|TRBV5-1
TGCGCCAGCAGAAGGGGCGAGTCTTGGGAGACCCAGTACTTC
CASRRGESWETQYF
>TRBJ2-3|NA|NA|TRBV5-4
TGTGCCAGCAGCCTGTGGACTTTCACAGATACGCAGTATTTT
CASSLWTFTDTQYF
>TRBJ2-7|TRBD2|NA|TRBV18
TGTGCCAGCTCCCCTCCCAGCGGGGGGGCCTCCTACGAGCAGTACTTC
CASSPPSGGASYEQYF
>TRBJ1-1|TRBD1|NA|TRBV28
TGTGCCAGCCTGGGACAGAGCCCTGGGCATAGCACTGAAGCTTTCTTT
CASLGQSPGHSTEAFF
>TRBJ1-5|TRBD1|few|TRBV5-1
TGCGCCAGCAGCTCGGGACAGGGCAATCAGCCCCAGCATTTT
CASSSGQGNQPQHF
>TRBJ2-1|NA|NA|TRBV10-2
TGCGCCAGCAACATGAGGTCCGCAGGGAACAATGAGCAGTTCTTC
CASNMRSAGNNEQFF
>TRBJ1-2|TRBD1|NA|TRBV4-2
TGTGCCAGCAGCCACCAGGGACAGCCTAACTATGGCTACACCTTC
CASSHQGQPNYGYTF
>TRBJ2-5|NA|NA|TRBV7-9
TGTTCCAGCAGCTTAGTTCTTGGGGGGGCCGGCCAGACCCAGTACTTC
CSSSLVLGGAGQTQYF
>TRBJ2-1|TRBD1|NA|TRBV13
TGTGCCAGCAGCTACACCAGGGGGTTACCCTACAATGAGCAGTTCTTC
CASSYTRGLPYNEQFF
>TRBJ2-3|TRBD1|few|TRBV15
TGTGCCACCAGCAGAATGACAGGGGGAGATACGCAGTATTTT
CATSRMTGGDTQYF
>TRBJ1-5|NA|NA|TRBV28
TGTGCCAGCAGTTCGTTGAATCAGCCCCAGCATTTT
CASSSLNQPQHF
>TRBJ2-2|NA|NA|TRBV27
TGTGCCAGCAGTTTGCGGCAGGGCATTACCGGGGAGCTGTTTTTT
CASSLRQGITGELFF